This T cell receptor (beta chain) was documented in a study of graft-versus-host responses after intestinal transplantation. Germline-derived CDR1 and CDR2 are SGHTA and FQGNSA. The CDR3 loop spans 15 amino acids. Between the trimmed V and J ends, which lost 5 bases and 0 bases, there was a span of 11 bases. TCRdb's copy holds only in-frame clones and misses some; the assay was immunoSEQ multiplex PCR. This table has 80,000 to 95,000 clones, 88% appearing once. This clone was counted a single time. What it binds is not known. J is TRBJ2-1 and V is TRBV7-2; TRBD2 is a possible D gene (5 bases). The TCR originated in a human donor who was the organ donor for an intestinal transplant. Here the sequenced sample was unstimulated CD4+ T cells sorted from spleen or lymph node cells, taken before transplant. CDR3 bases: TGTGCCAGCAGCCCTCCGGGGAGCTCCTACAATGAGCAGTTCTTC. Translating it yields CASSPPGSSYNEQFF.